This T cell receptor beta chain is from a study of cytotoxic CD8 clonotypes in ibrutinib-treated CLL listed by TCRdb under 2021. A note on the overall study: The cohort included some 14 treatment-naive and eleven to twelve relapsed/refractory patients; 17 to 18 were IGHV unmutated. Of the 70 to 90 people in the trial, around 24 had longitudinal samples available. Partial responses were observed in roughly 24 patients and complete responses in 2; after a median follow-up of around 68 months, remission was maintained in roughly 15 patients and progression was observed in about twelve. Response samples were taken after a median of approximately a year on treatment, ranging from about 6 to 40 months. Cryopreserved peripheral blood mononuclear cells were collected at three points: before therapy, at response, and at either sustained remission or disease progression. Samples averaged around 280,000 productive templates and some 96,000 productive rearrangements. All remission and progressive disease samples were collected while patients were still receiving ibrutinib. What the work shows at the level of the full study, not this receptor alone: Public clonotypes were rare and either contracted or stayed stable during treatment, and the rise in clonality at ibrutinib response reflected the expansion of private clonotypes. At ibrutinib response clonality went up, during sustained remission it held steady, and at progression it dropped back toward baseline. Sampling times were not matched between sustained-remission and progressing patients, and lymph node repertoires were not studied. At baseline, clonality was higher than in age-matched healthy donors and showed a strong correlation with circulating CD8+ T-cell counts.

Trimming accounts for 3 bases at V and 0 bases at J, while the number of junction bases matched to no gene is 5. From the cysteine through the phenylalanine, the CDR3 covers 15 amino acids. This entry keeps only the CDR3 DNA: 45 bases, framed from base 1. From the germline V gene (reference sequence), CDR1 is LNHDA and CDR2 is SQIVND. The time point label of this sample denotes: 12 months on ibrutinib. Roughly 2 micrograms of genomic DNA were extracted from cryopreserved PBMCs for TCR beta library preparation. Longitudinal blood samples from CLL patients on ibrutinib monotherapy were analyzed using high-throughput TCR beta sequencing. The patients took part in an open-label, single-center phase 2 trial of ibrutinib monotherapy. Each clonotype received, on average, 10x coverage in deep resolution sequencing performed on a MiSeq, where the target depth lay between 1 in 1 million and 1 in 200,000 T cells. TCR beta libraries were generated with the immunoSEQ hsTCRB Kit. Processing in the source paper ran as follows. ImmunoSEQ Data Assistant and ImmunoSEQ Analyzer were used for data analysis, and V, D and J genes were assigned according to IMGT definitions. Clonality, which ranges from 0 to 1, was calculated by subtracting the normalized Shannon entropy of productive rearrangement frequencies from one. Public clonotype analysis was restricted to overrepresented clonotypes comprising at least 0.05% of each patient's repertoire. Repertoires from 10 to 15 age-matched healthy donors in immuneACCESS were used as clonality controls. TCRdb's version of the immuneACCESS table is confined to in-frame rearrangements and falls short of the full clone set. An unresolved V gene accounts for under half of the shortfall where checked; the remainder is of unknown origin. V, J and clone size were drawn from that table, and D and trimming were deduced from the DNA. In this sample the table shows more than 200,000 clones, roughly 77% of which occur a single time. The ten most abundant clones make up 5.5% to 6% of the sample.

A note on this clone: There is no known antigen for this receptor. Base qualities are missing; no much larger clone stands one base away.

In this chain, TRBV19 is recombined with TRBJ2-7; TRBD1 lines up with 7 middle nucleotides. Sequences were derived from PBMCs, sampled after 12 months of ibrutinib treatment. The TCR was taken from a human donor with chronic lymphocytic leukemia. CDR3 region: CASSMNRGPSYEQYF. The nucleotide sequence is TGTGCCAGTAGTATGAACAGGGGCCCCTCCTACGAGCAGTACTTC.